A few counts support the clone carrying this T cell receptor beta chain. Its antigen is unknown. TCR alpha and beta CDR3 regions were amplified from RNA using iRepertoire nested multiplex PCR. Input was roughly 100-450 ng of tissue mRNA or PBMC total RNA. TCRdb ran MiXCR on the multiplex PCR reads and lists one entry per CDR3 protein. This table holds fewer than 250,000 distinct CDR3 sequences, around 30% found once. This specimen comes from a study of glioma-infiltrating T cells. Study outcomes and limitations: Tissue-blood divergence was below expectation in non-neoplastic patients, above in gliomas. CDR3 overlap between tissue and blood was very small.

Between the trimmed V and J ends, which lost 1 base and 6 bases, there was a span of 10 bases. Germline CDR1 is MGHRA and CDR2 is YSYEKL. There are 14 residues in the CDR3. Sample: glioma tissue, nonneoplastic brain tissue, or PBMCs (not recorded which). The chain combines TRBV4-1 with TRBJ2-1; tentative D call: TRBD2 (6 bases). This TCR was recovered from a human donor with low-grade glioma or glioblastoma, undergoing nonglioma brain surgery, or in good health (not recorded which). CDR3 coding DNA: TGCGCCAGCAGCCAAGGGGCGGGACCCAATGAGCAGTTCTTC. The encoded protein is CASSQGAGPNEQFF.